This T cell receptor beta chain was captured by sequencing in a study of T cell responses to AZD1222 COVID-19 vaccine. Germline CDR1 reads SGHTA; CDR2 reads FQGNSA. J was trimmed by 7 bases and V by 5 bases; bases with no gene match: 8. The CDR3 sequence is 15 residues long. Produced via immunoSEQ multiplex PCR; TCRdb's table is partial and in-frame only. The repertoire has 150,000 to 180,000 clones, 88% of them found once; the top ten carry around 3.1%. This clone has a single count. Its antigen is unidentified. Study-level results: Vaccine-associated CD4 TCRs ranged over spike, dominating at 160-218 and 743-854.

Source: peripheral blood, taken on day 0 of AZD1222 vaccination. The TCR was taken from an adult in good health. V and J are TRBV7-2 and TRBJ2-1; 10 nucleotides line up with TRBD2. The CDR3 nucleotides are TGTGCCAGCAGCCTAAGCGGGGGGGCCAGGAATGAGCAGTTCTTC. Translation gives CASSLSGGARNEQFF.